Listed here are 10 T cell receptor beta chains from one sample, sequenced in a study of CD8+ T cells in alopecia areata. Treatment noted: oral pan-JAK inhibitor, 5-10 mg twice daily. Reverse transcribed after extraction, RNA yielded cDNA as the sequencing template. Clones were read by immunoSEQ multiplex PCR, and TCRdb kept only the in-frame ones, dropping some. The data contain over 200,000 clones, less than 65% of them singletons. The specimen was CD4+ T cells sorted from blood, collected at week 4, from a patient treated with tofacitinib. These receptors were collected from a human donor with alopecia areata.

V is TRBV6-5 and J is TRBJ2-7; D is possibly TRBD1 or TRBD2 (6 bases each). Trimming took off 1 base at V and 5 bases at J, with 12 bases between the two ends. The length of the CDR3 is 14 residues. The germline V gene has CDR1 MNHEY and CDR2 SVGAGI. The CDR3 nucleotides are TGTGCCAGCAGTTACTACACAGGGAGGAACGAGCAGTACTTC. This gives the protein CASSYYTGRNEQYF.

The genes are TRBV11-3 and TRBJ1-1, with D possibly TRBD1 on 5 matching bases. The CDR3 contains 14 residues. The germline CDR1 and CDR2 sequences are SGHNT and YENEEA. Trimming removed 0 bases from V and 8 bases from J, with 13 bases in between. CDR3 sequence: CASSLDRRRDEAFF. DNA of the CDR3: TGTGCCAGCAGCTTAGATCGTCGCAGGGACGAAGCTTTCTTT.

This clone was seen a few times. This sequence joins TRBV29-1 and TRBJ2-7, with D possibly being TRBD1 (6 bases). The CDR3 is made up of 13 amino acids. Trimming shortened V by 4 bases and J by 1 base, and 11 bases separated the two germline ends. Germline CDR1 and CDR2: SQVTM and ANQGSEA. CDR3 in amino acids: CSVGGTSSYEQYF. The CDR3 nucleotides read TGCAGCGTTGGGGGGACATCGTCCTACGAGCAGTACTTC.

This clone was seen only a few times. The chain couples TRBV5-1 to TRBJ2-7; 9 positions agree with TRBD2. The CDR3 is 16 amino acids. Germline V gene lookup returns CDR1 SGHRS and CDR2 YFSETQ. V was pared by 3 bases and J by 3 bases, with 10 bases of the junction left unmatched. The CDR3 protein is CASSSAFSGGGYEQYF. Here the CDR3 DNA reads TGCGCCAGCAGCTCTGCGTTTAGCGGGGGCGGCTACGAGCAGTACTTC.

This clone was recorded a few times. The chain has TRBV5-6 and TRBJ2-1; D uncertain. The V end was cut by 3 bases, the J end by 2 bases, with 15 bases between. CDR3 length equals 16 residues. Germline V gene lookup returns CDR1 SGHDT and CDR2 YYEEEE. In DNA form, the CDR3 reads TGTGCCAGCAGCTCCTCTGTGGGTAACCCCTACAATGAGCAGTTCTTC. It translates to CASSSSVGNPYNEQFF.

This clone was counted a few times. The chain links TRBV30 to TRBJ2-1; D ambiguous. Germline CDR1 reads GTSNPN; CDR2 reads SVGIG (reference sequence). The CDR3 sequence is 15 residues long. The germline V and J ends were trimmed by 1 base and 3 bases, with 13 bases remaining between them. Written as DNA, the CDR3 is TGTGCCTGGAGTGGGGGTGGAAGGGACTACAATGAGCAGTTCTTC. Translating it yields CAWSGGGRDYNEQFF. Combining the CDR3 with reference TRBV30 and TRBJ2-1 gives the whole variable domain SQTIHQWPATLVQPVGSPLSLECTVEGTSNPNLYWYRQAAGRGLQLLFYSVGIGQISSEVPQNLSASRPQDRQFILSSKKLLLSDSGFYLCAWSGGGRDYNEQFFGPGTRLTVL.

This sequence joins TRBV7-8 and TRBJ2-4; TRBD1 matches at 8 bases. Germline V CDR1 and CDR2: SGHVS, FQNEAQ. The length of the CDR3 is 14 residues. With 5 bases clipped from V and 5 bases from J, the junction kept 5 bases outside the gene matches. DNA of the CDR3: TGTGCCAGCAGCCCCAAGACAGGGGAAAACATTCAGTACTTC. Amino acid sequence: CASSPKTGENIQYF.

The chain is built from TRBV5-1 and TRBJ1-1, with a weak D call TRBD1 (6 bases). The germline V gene encodes CDR1 SGHRS and CDR2 YFSETQ. Trimming took off 2 bases at V and 1 base at J, with 15 bases between the two ends. This CDR3 is 16 amino acids long. The CDR3 DNA is TGCGCCAGCAGCTTAAGGCCCGGGGGCTGGAACACTGAAGCTTTCTTT. Amino acids: CASSLRPGGWNTEAFF.

In its sample, this clone was seen a few times. The rearrangement uses TRBV6-6 and TRBJ1-5, with unresolved D. Trimming left V 5 bases short and J 7 bases short, with 12 bases between. CDR1 and CDR2 from the germline V gene are MNHNY and SVGAGI (reference sequence). The CDR3 is made up of 13 amino acids. The CDR3 loop is CASSRGVGQPQHF. CDR3 DNA: TGTGCCAGCAGTCGTGGGGTCGGGCAGCCCCAGCATTTT.

The chain combines TRBV21-1 with TRBJ2-3; TRBD2 is the table's D call and was not checked against the DNA. TRBV21-1 is designated a pseudogene. The CDR3 is 17 amino acids. CDR3 sequence (DNA): TGTGCCAGCAGCAAAGGTGCGGCGCTTAGCCCTACAGATACGCAGTATTTT. Translation gives CASSKGAALSPTDTQYF.